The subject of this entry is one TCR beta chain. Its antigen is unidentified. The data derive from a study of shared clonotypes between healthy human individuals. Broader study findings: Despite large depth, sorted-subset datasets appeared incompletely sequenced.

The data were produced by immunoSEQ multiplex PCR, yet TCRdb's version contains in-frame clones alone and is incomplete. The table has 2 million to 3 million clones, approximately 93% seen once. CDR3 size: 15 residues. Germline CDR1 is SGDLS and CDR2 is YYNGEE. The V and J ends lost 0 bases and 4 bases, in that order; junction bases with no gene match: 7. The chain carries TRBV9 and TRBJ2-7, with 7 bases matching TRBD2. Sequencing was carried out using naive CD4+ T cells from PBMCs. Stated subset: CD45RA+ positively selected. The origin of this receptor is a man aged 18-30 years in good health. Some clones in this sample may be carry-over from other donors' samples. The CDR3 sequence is CASSVAPGRQYEQYF. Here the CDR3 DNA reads TGTGCCAGCAGCGTAGCTCCCGGGAGGCAGTACGAGCAGTACTTC.